This T cell receptor (beta chain) stems from a study of blood T cell repertoires in COVID-19. Whole-study context: The samples span acute and convalescent COVID-19 from the United States, Italy and Spain. PBMCs, B-cell-depleted T cells, or T cells were the source of the cDNA or gDNA that made up the material.

The authors' processing: Quantification of nucleated cells was approximated via reference gene primer amplification. Produced via immunoSEQ multiplex PCR; TCRdb's table is partial and in-frame only. V and J calls plus clone size are reproduced from that table; the DNA served to infer D and trimming. The sample lists tens of thousands of clones, roughly 84% occurring once. The V gene's germline CDR1 is MNHNY and CDR2 SVGAGI (reference sequence). Trimming removed 6 bases from V and 4 bases from J; junction bases left unmatched: 7. The CDR3 totals 16 residues. This chain uses TRBV6-6 with TRBJ2-7; 15 bases line up with TRBD2. The source is a woman in her sixties or seventies with acute or convalescent COVID-19. Sequenced input: peripheral blood. CDR3 DNA sequence: TGTGCCAGCAGCCCCGGGACTAGCGGGGGGTATTACGAGCAGTACTTC. Encoded protein: CASSPGTSGGYYEQYF.